This TCR beta chain emerged from a study of post-analysis software for immune sequencing data. Turning to the study itself: As for disease course, relapsing-remitting, secondary progressive and progressive-relapsing multiple sclerosis were all included. Findings and limits, study-wide: Normalized Chao1 diversity was significantly lower in multiple sclerosis patients than in controls. Patients used about five TRBV segments, including TRBV5-6, TRBV5-1 and TRBV20-1, more often than controls. F measure showed strong co-clustering of same-batch samples.

Unique molecular identifiers featured in each of the TCR beta cDNA libraries. T cells numbering roughly 0.85 to 11 million gave rise to about 540,000 cDNA molecules. TCRdb reprocessed the PCR reads via MiXCR and lists one record per CDR3 protein. This repertoire shows about 820,000 distinct CDR3 sequences, around 53% found once; its top ten account for roughly 4.4%. This CDR3 is 16 amino acids long. V lost 7 bases, J lost 6 bases, and 19 bases lay in between. In its sample, this clonotype was seen many times. The antigen is not known. The source of this sequence is a girl aged 5-17 years with multiple sclerosis. This chain joins TRBV12-3 or TRBV12-4 and TRBJ1-6; possibly TRBD1 for D (6 bases). The sequenced material came from blood. CDR3: CASTLSGGGGNSPLHF. In DNA, the CDR3 is TGTGCCAGCACCTTGAGCGGGGGCGGGGGTAATTCACCCCTCCACTTT.